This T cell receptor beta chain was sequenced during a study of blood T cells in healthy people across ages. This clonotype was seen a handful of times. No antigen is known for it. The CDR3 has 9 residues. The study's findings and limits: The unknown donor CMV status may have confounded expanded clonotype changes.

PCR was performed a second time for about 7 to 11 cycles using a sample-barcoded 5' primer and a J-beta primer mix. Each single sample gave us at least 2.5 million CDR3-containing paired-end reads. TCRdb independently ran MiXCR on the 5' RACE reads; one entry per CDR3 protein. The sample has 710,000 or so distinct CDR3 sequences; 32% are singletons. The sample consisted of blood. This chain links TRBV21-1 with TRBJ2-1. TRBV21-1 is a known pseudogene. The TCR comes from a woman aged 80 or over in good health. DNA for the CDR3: TGTGCTAACCAAAATGAGCAGTTCTTC. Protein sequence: CANQNEQFF.